These T cell receptor beta chains were read from a single sample in a study of CD8+ T cells in alopecia areata. Generated by immunoSEQ multiplex PCR, the TCRdb table keeps only in-frame clones and is missing some. This sample yields some 98,000 clones, of which approximately 60% are seen a single time; 15% to 18% belongs to the top ten. Sequenced here: CD8+ T cells sorted from blood, sampled at week 4, from a patient treated with tofacitinib. These TCRs come from a human donor with alopecia areata. Both conserved end residues are part of each CDR3. The D gene is left open where the match is weak. Expanded clones are given a class, and other clones once, few, many or no size at all.

CASRGVGANEQFF TGTGCCAGCAGGGGAGTAGGGGCAAATGAGCAGTTCTTC few TRBJ2-1 TRBV28 13 NA
CASSLSSGTGGFEQYF TGCGCCAGCAGCTTATCCTCCGGGACAGGGGGCTTCGAGCAGTACTTC NA TRBJ2-7 TRBV5-1 16 TRBD1
CAISESILTTSDTDTQYF TGTGCCATCAGTGAGTCGATACTTACTACCAGCGACACAGATACGCAGTATTTT few TRBJ2-3 TRBV10-3 18 NA
CATHGLSEETQYF TGTGCCACCCATGGACTAAGCGAAGAGACCCAGTACTTC NA TRBJ2-5 TRBV6-1 13 NA
CASSLGRSSYNEQFF TGTGCCAGCAGCTTGGGCCGGAGCTCCTACAATGAGCAGTTCTTC NA TRBJ2-1 TRBV5-6 15 NA
CASKLFPHSGGQGETQYF TGTGCCAGCAAACTCTTTCCACATAGCGGGGGTCAGGGAGAGACCCAGTACTTC NA TRBJ2-5 TRBV27 18 TRBD2
CASSYIGQGASKNIQYF TGTGCCAGCAGTTATATAGGACAGGGGGCCTCCAAAAACATTCAGTACTTC NA TRBJ2-4 TRBV27 17 TRBD1
CAREILGNEQFF TGTGCCAGGGAAATACTCGGCAATGAGCAGTTCTTC NA TRBJ2-1 TRBV7-9 12 NA
CASSTGLGVETQYF TGCGCCAGCAGCACGGGACTTGGGGTAGAGACCCAGTACTTC NA TRBJ2-5 TRBV5-1 14 NA
CASSPGTTNPNEQFF TGTGCCAGCAGCCCCGGGACTACCAATCCCAATGAGCAGTTCTTC NA TRBJ2-1 TRBV27 15 TRBD2
CAWSVGQTYNEQFF TGTGCCTGGAGTGTGGGACAGACCTACAATGAGCAGTTCTTC NA TRBJ2-1 TRBV30 14 TRBD1
CASSLQPGSSYGYTF TGTGCCAGCAGTTTACAGCCAGGGTCAAGCTATGGCTACACCTTC NA TRBJ1-2 TRBV27 15 NA
CASSFLERQETQYF TGTGCCAGCAGCTTTCTGGAACGACAAGAGACCCAGTACTTC NA TRBJ2-5 TRBV7-9 14 NA
CASSQGGRDYGYTF TGCGCCAGCAGCCAAGGCGGCAGGGACTATGGCTACACCTTC few TRBJ1-2 TRBV4-1 14 NA
CASSYRLAPSEQYF TGTGCCAGCAGCTATCGACTAGCGCCTTCCGAGCAGTACTTC NA TRBJ2-7 TRBV5-6 14 TRBD2
CASSSILGQGDQPQHF TGCGCCAGCAGCTCCATCTTGGGGCAGGGCGATCAGCCCCAGCATTTT NA TRBJ1-5 TRBV4-1 16 NA
CASSSGLAGGYNEQFF TGCGCCAGCAGCTCTGGACTAGCGGGAGGTTACAATGAGCAGTTCTTC NA TRBJ2-1 TRBV5-1 16 TRBD2
CASSDRDAFSYEQYF TGTGCCAGCAGTGACCGGGACGCCTTCTCCTACGAGCAGTACTTC few TRBJ2-7 TRBV28 15 NA
CASSGGSLGSDTQYF TGTGCCAGCAGCGGGGGCTCATTGGGGTCAGATACGCAGTATTTT few TRBJ2-3 TRBV9 15 NA
CASSWGPTEAFF TGTGCCAGCAGCTGGGGACCAACTGAAGCTTTCTTT NA TRBJ1-1 TRBV7-8 12 NA
CSGGTPDNSPLHF TGCAGCGGGGGGACACCAGATAATTCACCCCTCCACTTT NA TRBJ1-6 TRBV29-1 13 NA
CATSRDNSLISSYNEQFF TGTGCCACCAGCAGAGATAATTCCCTAATTAGCTCCTACAATGAGCAGTTCTTC NA TRBJ2-1 TRBV15 18 NA
CSVDPGVSYNEQFF TGCAGCGTTGATCCGGGAGTGTCCTACAATGAGCAGTTCTTC few TRBJ2-1 TRBV29-1 14 NA
CASSLIPQGNTEAFF TGTGCCAGCAGTCTAATCCCCCAGGGGAACACTGAAGCTTTCTTT NA TRBJ1-1 TRBV7-2 15 NA
CASSLTYNEQFF TGTGCCAGCAGCTTAACCTACAATGAGCAGTTCTTC NA TRBJ2-1 TRBV9 12 NA
CASSLIAGTVQETQYF TGCGCCAGCAGCCTGATCGCCGGGACAGTGCAAGAGACCCAGTACTTC NA TRBJ2-5 TRBV4-1 16 TRBD1
CASRGVSYNEQFF TGTGCCAGCAGAGGGGTCTCCTACAATGAGCAGTTCTTC few TRBJ2-1 TRBV28 13 NA
CASSLGPRGSYNEQFF TGTGCCAGCAGCTTAGGTCCTCGGGGCTCCTACAATGAGCAGTTCTTC NA TRBJ2-1 TRBV7-2 16 NA
CASSYGGYNEQFF TGTGCCAGCAGTTACGGGGGATACAATGAGCAGTTCTTC NA TRBJ2-1 TRBV6-5 13 NA
CSVETGVDNEQFF TGCAGCGTTGAAACGGGCGTCGACAATGAGCAGTTCTTC NA TRBJ2-1 TRBV29-1 13 NA
CASSLRTGGAADTQYF TGTGCCAGCAGTTTACGGACAGGGGGCGCAGCCGATACGCAGTATTTT NA TRBJ2-3 TRBV27 16 TRBD1
CASSLVGTGYGGETQYF TGTGCCAGCAGCTTAGTGGGGACAGGGTATGGAGGAGAGACCCAGTACTTC NA TRBJ2-5 TRBV13 17 TRBD1
CASSLFNEQFF TGTGCCAGCAGCTTATTCAATGAGCAGTTCTTC few TRBJ2-1 TRBV7-9 11 NA
CASSLGGTSPYEQYF TGTGCCAGCAGTTTGGGAGGGACGAGCCCCTACGAGCAGTACTTC NA TRBJ2-7 TRBV27 15 TRBD2
CASSQDSLAKNIQYF TGCGCCAGCAGCCAAGATTCGTTAGCCAAAAACATTCAGTACTTC few TRBJ2-4 TRBV4-3 15 NA
CASRPGYSNQPQHF TGTGCCAGCAGGCCAGGTTATAGCAATCAGCCCCAGCATTTT few TRBJ1-5 TRBV27 14 NA
CASSSSYEQYF TGTGCCAGCAGCTCTTCCTACGAGCAGTACTTC NA TRBJ2-7 TRBV27 11 NA
CASSLSHSADTQYF TGTGCCAGCAGTTTATCCCATAGCGCAGATACGCAGTATTTT once TRBJ2-3 TRBV27 14 NA
CASSTMDSEAFF TGTGCCAGCAGTACCATGGACAGTGAAGCTTTCTTT once TRBJ1-1 TRBV27 12 NA
CASSHGGGEQFF TGCGCCAGCAGCCACGGCGGGGGCGAGCAGTTCTTC NA TRBJ2-1 TRBV4-1 12 NA
CASSLGKTGGTEAFF TGTGCCAGCAGTTTGGGTAAGACAGGGGGCACTGAAGCTTTCTTT NA TRBJ1-1 TRBV27 15 TRBD1
CASSLVGGPEQYF TGTGCCAGCAGCTTAGTAGGGGGCCCCGAGCAGTACTTC few TRBJ2-7 TRBV7-2 13 TRBD1
CASSPYSGGMNTEAFF TGTGCCAGCAGCCCTTACTCAGGAGGGATGAACACTGAAGCTTTCTTT medium-sized TRBJ1-1 TRBV7-9 16 NA
CASSVDLSQPQHF TGTGCCAGCAGTGTGGATTTAAGCCAGCCCCAGCATTTT NA TRBJ1-5 TRBV7-2 13 NA
CASSHHRGPHNQPQHF TGCGCCAGCAGTCACCATAGGGGGCCGCACAATCAGCCCCAGCATTTT NA TRBJ1-5 TRBV23-1 16 TRBD1
CAWSGGPLNEQFF TGTGCCTGGAGTGGGGGACCTCTCAATGAGCAGTTCTTC NA TRBJ2-1 TRBV30 13 NA
CASSPGTSGTDTQYF TGTGCCAGCAGCCCCGGGACTAGCGGCACAGATACGCAGTATTTT NA TRBJ2-3 TRBV7-3 15 TRBD2
CASSSPREANYGYTF TGTGCCAGCAGTTCCCCACGGGAGGCTAACTATGGCTACACCTTC NA TRBJ1-2 TRBV27 15 NA
CASSVPGQTIETQYF TGTGCCAGCAGTGTACCGGGACAGACCATCGAGACCCAGTACTTC NA TRBJ2-5 TRBV27 15 TRBD1
CASSLALAGGSTDTQYF TGCGCCAGCAGCTTGGCTCTAGCGGGGGGATCCACAGATACGCAGTATTTT NA TRBJ2-3 TRBV5-1 17 TRBD2
CATSRSRGPDTQYF TGTGCCACCAGCAGGAGCAGGGGTCCAGATACGCAGTATTTT NA TRBJ2-3 TRBV15 14 NA